These 20 T cell receptor beta chains share one sample of origin, sequenced in a study of CD4 T cells in relation to SARS-CoV-2 and coronaviruses. Using immunoSEQ multiplex PCR, the repertoire was profiled, and TCRdb retains in-frame clones only, with some absent. The sample has 25,000 to 35,000 clones, approximately 80% seen once. Unexposed donor CD4+ T cells date from about 2011-2018, before the COVID-19 pandemic. The cells were cultured for less than twelve days before CD4+ T cells were isolated. The antigens for these receptors are not known. Specimen: CD4+ T cells from PBMCs, cultured in vitro. All receptors derive from a human donor in good health.

This clone was picked up one time. This sequence joins TRBV28 and TRBJ1-5; D not certain. CDR3 length: 15 amino acids. CDR1 is MDHEN, CDR2 SYDVKM, per germline. V was shortened by 3 bases and J by 4 bases, with 13 bases between the two germline ends. The CDR3 here is CASSLDPRANQPQHF. CDR3 sequence (DNA): TGTGCCAGCAGTTTGGATCCGAGGGCGAATCAGCCCCAGCATTTT.

The CDR3 region is CASSRGLDTETQYF. The CDR3 DNA sequence: TGTGCCAGCAGTCGAGGACTAGATACAGAGACCCAGTACTTC. The chain couples TRBV6-5 to TRBJ2-5; TRBD2 aligns across 7 bases. Germline V gives CDR1 MNHEY, CDR2 SVGAGI. Trimming took 5 bases from V and 4 from J; bases not matched to a gene: 7. The CDR3 is made up of 14 amino acids.

This rearrangement joins TRBV9 to TRBJ2-5; the D gene is possibly TRBD2 (5 bases). Germline V gene data show CDR1 as SGDLS and CDR2 as YYNGEE. Trimming took off 0 bases at V and 5 bases at J, with 11 bases between the two ends. This CDR3 is 14 amino acids long. For the CDR3, the DNA is TGTGCCAGCAGCGTAGATGAGGGAAGGGAGACCCAGTACTTC. It encodes CASSVDEGRETQYF.

V and J are TRBV6-2 or TRBV6-3 and TRBJ2-1; 7 bases are a match to TRBD2. After removal of 4 bases from V and 3 bases from J, the junction contained 9 bases not matched to a gene. The CDR3 totals 16 residues. In germline, CDR1 is MNHEY, CDR2 SVGEGT. The CDR3 DNA reads as TGTGCCAGCAGTTTGTCACTAGCGTCCATCTACAATGAGCAGTTCTTC. This sequence encodes CASSLSLASIYNEQFF.

The chain has TRBV7-5 and TRBJ2-7; TRBD2, the table's D call, lacks a check against the DNA. TRBV7-5 is a documented pseudogene. The CDR3 loop spans 12 amino acids. The CDR3 DNA follows: TGTGCCAGAAGCCGTACTAGGGACGAGCAGTACTTC. Its translation: CARSRTRDEQYF.

This clone was observed a handful of times. CDR3 region: CASSYRAGGIYEQYF. CDR3 nucleotide sequence: TGTGCCAGCAGTTACAGAGCGGGAGGGATCTACGAGCAGTACTTC. The V gene is TRBV6-5, the J gene TRBJ2-7, with TRBD2 matching 10 bases. Losses at the gene ends were 2 bases for V and 3 bases for J; bases not matched to a gene: 4. Germline V CDR1 and CDR2: MNHEY, SVGAGI. The CDR3 is 15 amino acids.

V and J are TRBV10-1 and TRBJ2-1, with 8 bases identical to TRBD2. This CDR3 comprises 21 residues. V was clipped by 3 bases and J by 0 bases; unmatched bases: 19. CDR1 WNHNN and CDR2 SYGVQD come from the germline V gene (reference sequence). The DNA for the CDR3 is TGCGCCAGCAGTGATCGGGTCTCCGCAGGGATTCGGGGGGGCTCCTACAATGAGCAGTTCTTC. Amino acid sequence: CASSDRVSAGIRGGSYNEQFF.

The chain joins TRBV7-9 to TRBJ2-1; tentative D call: TRBD2 (5 bases). Germline V gives CDR1 SEHNR, CDR2 FQNEAQ (reference sequence). Trimming cost V 4 bases and J 1 base, with 20 bases left between them. The CDR3 extends over 18 amino acids. For the CDR3, the DNA is TGTGCCAGCAGCTACCCGGACGGACTGCTAGGGTCCTACAATGAGCAGTTCTTC. Protein: CASSYPDGLLGSYNEQFF.

The V call is TRBV7-2, the J call TRBJ2-1; 10 bases are a match to TRBD1. V shed 4 bases, J shed 7 bases, and the junction held 4 bases outside the gene matches. This CDR3 contains 14 residues. CDR1 is SGHTA, CDR2 FQGNSA, per germline. CDR3 sequence reads: CASSYRQGANEQFF. The DNA of the CDR3 is TGTGCCAGCAGCTACCGACAGGGGGCAAATGAGCAGTTCTTC.

The rearrangement uses TRBV5-4 and TRBJ1-2; D uncertain. The V and J ends lost 1 base and 0 bases respectively, with 1 base between them. CDR1 and CDR2 (germline): SGHNT, YYREEE (reference sequence). The CDR3 runs to 12 residues. CDR3 nucleotides: TGTGCCAGCAGCTTGACTAACTATGGCTACACCTTC. Protein sequence: CASSLTNYGYTF.

A few counts support this clone. V and J are TRBV18 and TRBJ2-1; 10 bases are a match to TRBD1. This CDR3 is built from 16 residues. Germline V lookup: CDR1 KGHSH, CDR2 LQKENI. The V segment lost 0 bases and the J segment 6 bases; nucleotides outside the gene matches: 5. The CDR3 loop is CASSPPTGGAGNEQFF. Written as DNA, the CDR3 is TGTGCCAGCTCACCACCGACAGGGGGCGCCGGCAATGAGCAGTTCTTC.

The chain links TRBV10-1 to TRBJ2-2, with D perhaps assigned TRBD1 or TRBD2 (5 bases each). The CDR3 has 15 amino acids. Trimming shortened V by 2 bases and J by 1 base, and 8 bases separated the two germline ends. CDR1 is WNHNN, CDR2 SYGVQD, per germline (reference sequence). Here the CDR3 DNA reads TGCGCCAGCAGTGAGGGGGGTCTGAACACCGGGGAGCTGTTTTTT. Protein: CASSEGGLNTGELFF.

The chain couples TRBV18 to TRBJ2-7; D is unclear. The V end lost 2 bases, the J end lost 5 bases, and 13 bases lay between the germline ends. The CDR3 loop spans 14 amino acids. The germline gives CDR1 KGHSH, CDR2 LQKENI. CDR3 protein: CASSPGARFDEQYF. In DNA, the CDR3 is TGTGCCAGCTCACCAGGTGCCAGATTCGACGAGCAGTACTTC.

This chain joins TRBV6-2 or TRBV6-3 and TRBJ1-2; D call uncertain. Per the germline V gene, CDR1 is MNHEY and CDR2 is SVGEGT. With 4 bases removed from V and 2 bases from J, the gap between germline ends came to 8 bases. The CDR3 runs 13 residues. CDR3 coding DNA: TGTGCCAGCAGTTTCGGGGAAAACTATGGCTACACCTTC. Encoded protein: CASSFGENYGYTF.

By share of the sample, this clone is medium-sized (0.01 to 0.1%). V gene TRBV2 combines with J gene TRBJ2-3; unclear D gene. This CDR3 has 12 amino acids. Germline assignment: CDR1 SNHLY and CDR2 FYNNEI. V was cut by 4 bases and J by 3 bases, with 5 bases left in between. CDR3 in amino acids: CASSVETDTQYF. The CDR3 region has the DNA TGTGCCAGCAGTGTAGAAACAGATACGCAGTATTTT.

This clone has a single count. This chain joins TRBV10-3 and TRBJ2-3, with 11 bases aligning to TRBD2. J lost 4 bases, V lost 3 bases, and 3 bases had no gene match. The germline gives CDR1 ENHRY, CDR2 SYGVKD. This CDR3 region has 15 residues. CDR3 region: CAISDSGREPDTQYF. The CDR3 DNA reads TGTGCCATCAGTGATAGCGGGAGGGAACCAGATACGCAGTATTTT.

This clone was observed a handful of times. The chain couples TRBV12-3 or TRBV12-4 to TRBJ1-4; a weak D match, TRBD1 (5 bases). The V end lost 6 bases, the J end lost 10 bases, and 15 bases lay between the germline ends. This CDR3 spans 13 amino acids. CDR3: CASSGGSVGKLFF. CDR3 nucleotide sequence: TGTGCCAGCAGCGGGGGATCAGTTGGAAAACTGTTTTTT.

V gene TRBV16 combines with J gene TRBJ2-3; TRBD2 agrees at 13 bases. V lost 3 bases and J lost 4; bases outside the gene matches: 4. Germline V gene data show CDR1 as KGHSY and CDR2 as FQNENV. The CDR3 is 16 amino acids. The DNA of the CDR3 is TGTGCCAGCAGCCACCGGACTAGCGGGAGCTCAGATACGCAGTATTTT. As protein: CASSHRTSGSSDTQYF.

This clone was observed a few times. The genes are TRBV18 and TRBJ1-6; D remains unclear. The CDR3 length is 16 residues. Trimming removed 2 bases at V and 7 bases at J, with 15 bases between. Germline V CDR1 and CDR2: KGHSH, LQKENI. The CDR3, as DNA: TGTGCCAGCTCACCAGCACCAGTCGAATACAATTCACCCCTCCACTTT. This translates into CASSPAPVEYNSPLHF.

The V call is TRBV18, the J call TRBJ2-1; weak D call: TRBD2 (6 bases). This CDR3 is 14 amino acids long. V was shortened by 3 bases and J by 5 bases, with 11 bases between the two germline ends. Germline CDR1 reads KGHSH; CDR2 reads LQKENI. The CDR3 sequence: CASSPPGGHNEQFF. CDR3 in DNA: TGTGCCAGCTCACCGCCCGGAGGGCACAATGAGCAGTTCTTC.